This entry is about one T cell receptor (beta chain). Its antigen is still unknown. This specimen belongs to a study of T cell repertoires in cytomegalovirus infection. On the study more broadly: The authors relied on CMV epitopes, both recently identified HLA-C-restricted and well-studied HLA-B-restricted. Through public TCR beta signatures, both CMV infection and matching HLA type were indicated. Whole-study findings and limits: Totalled public TCR beta family frequency picked out people who carried CMV plus the relevant HLA. Clonotype analysis showed dominance of the ex vivo response by HLA-C-restricted CMV-specific TCR beta clonotypes.

MiXCR, applied by TCRdb to the reads, yields one record per CDR3 protein. The profile shows approximately 390,000 distinct CDR3 sequences, roughly 34% of them singletons. The clonotype was recovered from a human donor in good health (CMV status not recorded). Some clones in this sample may be carry-over from other donors' samples. The input for sequencing was cultured PBMCs, taken from culture after CMV antigen stimulation.

In DNA, the CDR3 is TGTGCCAGCAGTTTAGGTGACAGGGGCTCGGGCGGCTACACCTTC. Translating gives CASSLGDRGSGGYTF. The V and J genes are TRBV12-3 or TRBV12-4 and TRBJ1-2; TRBD1 matches at 8 bases. Germline trimming cut 1 base from V and 8 bases from J; bases unmatched to any gene: 9. There are 15 residues in the CDR3.